The T cell receptor beta chain described here comes from a study of monozygotic twins with cystic fibrosis. Overall study results and limits: The repertoire was suggested to be naive-dominated, clonality median around 0.01. Monozygotic CF twins shared more identical nucleotide clonotypes than unrelated patients.

Clones were read by immunoSEQ multiplex PCR, and TCRdb kept only the in-frame ones, dropping some. Here the sample spans tens of thousands of clones, approximately 84% being singletons. CDR1 and CDR2 (germline): SGHAT, FQNNGV. The CDR3 is made up of 13 amino acids. V was shortened by 0 bases and J by 8 bases, with 10 bases between the two germline ends. On this clone itself: What it recognizes is unknown.

The source of this sequence is a girl aged 2 to 9 with cystic fibrosis. The V call is TRBV11-2, the J call TRBJ1-2; D remains ambiguous. The sequencing sample was made of blood. The chain's CDR3 is CASSLDLSGGYTF. Here the CDR3 DNA reads TGTGCCAGCAGCTTAGATCTCAGTGGGGGCTACACCTTC.